The TCR beta chain described here comes from a study of blood T cells in healthy people across ages. In this sample, this clonotype turned up a few times. A sample-barcoded 5' primer and a J-beta primer mix were used in a second PCR of roughly 7 to 12 cycles. Template switching added a 12-random-nucleotide identifier to every cDNA molecule. From the 5' RACE reads, TCRdb called clonotypes with MiXCR, one entry per CDR3 protein. This repertoire shows some 760,000 distinct CDR3 sequences, around 25% found once; its top ten account for approximately 4%. The V gene's germline CDR1 is MDHEN and CDR2 SYDVKM. This CDR3 region has 18 residues. V dropped 6 bases and J dropped 7 bases, with 31 bases sitting between them. This same sample was also taken into another study, of T cells of mothers and their children.

The source is a boy younger than 18 in good health. The specimen was blood. The V and J genes are TRBV28 and TRBJ2-7; TRBD2 is a possible D gene (6 bases). The CDR3 here is CASSPRWGLQDLAGEQYF. CDR3 nucleotide sequence: TGTGCCAGCAGCCCCCGCTGGGGATTGCAAGACTTGGCGGGGGAGCAGTACTTC.